This TCR beta chain was profiled in a study of T cell responses to AZD1222 COVID-19 vaccine. This CDR3 has 15 amino acids. Germline trimming cut 4 bases from V and 9 bases from J; bases unmatched to any gene: 9. CDR1 is SNHLY, CDR2 FYNNEI, per germline. Sequenced by immunoSEQ multiplex PCR; TCRdb stores in-frame clones only, minus some. The sample holds about 140,000 clones, 90% to 95% seen once. As regards this clone: Its antigen is still unknown.

General study results and limits: Nearly half of the spike-specific TCRs reportedly recognize variant regions that carry no mutations. Vaccination with two AZD1222 doses was followed by a rise in Spike-specific TCR breadth and depth. Only a handful of AZD1222 recipients were seropositive at baseline. Scientists sampled the repertoires only once the peak T cell response had passed.

Sequenced here: peripheral blood, sampled on day 0 of AZD1222 vaccination. This TCR derives from an adult in good health. J is TRBJ2-2 and V is TRBV2; TRBD1 aligns across 9 bases. CDR3 protein: CASSALGQGGRELFF. The CDR3 bases are TGTGCCAGCAGTGCCTTGGGACAGGGAGGGCGGGAGCTGTTTTTT.